These 15 T cell receptor beta chains originate from one sample sequenced in a study of glioma-infiltrating T cells after dendritic cell vaccination. Profiling relied on immunoSEQ multiplex PCR, and the TCRdb table lists in-frame clones only, not all of them. This sample has tens of thousands of clones; 85% to 95% occur once, and the top ten carry 2.2%. The sample in question was blood, obtained before dendritic cell vaccination. These TCRs come from a human donor with glioblastoma.

The chain's CDR3 is CASSLAAGGQETQYF. CDR3 DNA: TGTGCCAGCAGCTTAGCGGCAGGGGGCCAAGAGACCCAGTACTTC. V is TRBV7-2 and J is TRBJ2-5; TRBD1 matches at 7 bases. Germline V gives CDR1 SGHTA, CDR2 FQGNSA. Trimming cost V 0 bases and J 1 base; bases outside gene matches: 2. The CDR3 spans 15 residues.

The gene calls are TRBV6-1 and TRBJ2-7; D is ambiguous. The germline V and J ends were trimmed by 0 bases and 12 bases, with 12 bases remaining between them. This CDR3 contains 12 residues. The V gene's germline CDR1 is MNHNS and CDR2 SASEGT. CDR3 nucleotides: TGTGCCAGCAGTGAAGCAAGTAGAAAACTGTACTTC. This translates into CASSEASRKLYF.

This chain joins TRBV4-1 and TRBJ1-6; the D is unclear. The V end lost 1 base, the J end lost 11 bases, and 15 bases lay between the germline ends. The CDR3 length is 15 residues. CDR1 and CDR2 from the germline V gene are MGHRA and YSYEKL. The CDR3 sequence: CASSQVLRIDPPLHF. In DNA, the CDR3 is TGCGCCAGCAGCCAAGTCCTCAGGATTGATCCACCCCTCCACTTT.

Concerning this clone: Other DNA sequences in the same sample also yield this CDR3. J is TRBJ1-6 and V is TRBV19; 7 bases fit TRBD1. With V trimmed by 3 bases and J by 6 bases, 5 bases remained unmatched. The CDR3 covers 15 residues. CDR1 and CDR2 from the germline V gene are LNHDA and SQIVND (reference sequence). This CDR3 reads CASSIGDRVNSPLHF. The DNA of the CDR3 is TGTGCCAGTAGTATCGGAGACAGGGTTAATTCACCCCTCCACTTT.

The chain carries TRBV6-1 and TRBJ2-3, with TRBD1 matching 10 bases. Per germline, CDR1 MNHNS and CDR2 SASEGT. The CDR3 is made up of 15 amino acids. The V and J ends lost 6 bases and 4 bases, in that order; junction bases with no gene match: 7. This CDR3 is CASSLRDRGSDTQYF. CDR3 DNA: TGTGCCAGCAGCCTCCGGGACAGGGGTTCAGATACGCAGTATTTT.

This clone occurred once. This sequence joins TRBV18 and TRBJ2-3, with D unresolved. V was trimmed by 2 bases and J by 0 bases, leaving 18 bases between them. In germline, CDR1 is KGHSH, CDR2 LQKENI. The CDR3 runs to 18 residues. This chain's CDR3 is CASSPTSSVVRSTDTQYF. For the CDR3, the DNA is TGTGCCAGCTCACCAACTTCTTCTGTCGTACGCAGCACAGATACGCAGTATTTT.

This clone occurred once. The chain links TRBV7-9 to TRBJ2-1; TRBD1 might be the D (6 bases). The CDR3 is made up of 14 amino acids. The germline CDR1 and CDR2 sequences are SEHNR and FQNEAQ (reference sequence). The V end lost 1 base, the J end lost 8 bases, and 12 bases lay between the germline ends. CDR3 in amino acids: CASSLVGQGYEQFF. The CDR3 region has the DNA TGTGCCAGCAGCTTAGTGGGTCAGGGGTATGAGCAGTTCTTC.

The CDR3 DNA reads as TGCGCCAGCAGCCAAACGGGGGGGCCGGCTGAGACCCAGTACTTC. It encodes CASSQTGGPAETQYF. The rearrangement links TRBV4-1 to TRBJ2-5; 8 nucleotides agree with TRBD2. Germline V gene sequence: CDR1 MGHRA, CDR2 YSYEKL. The CDR3 has 15 residues. V shed 2 bases, J shed 5 bases, and the junction held 7 bases outside the gene matches.

The chain couples TRBV2 to TRBJ1-4, with TRBD1 as a possible D gene (5 bases). Germline loops: CDR1 SNHLY, CDR2 FYNNEI. CDR3 length: 13 residues. V was trimmed by 7 bases and J by 5 bases, leaving 11 bases between them. The DNA of the CDR3 is TGTGCCAGCATAAGGCAGGGCAATGAAAAACTGTTTTTT. It is translated as CASIRQGNEKLFF.

This sequence joins TRBV11-2 and TRBJ2-6; D is possibly TRBD1 (6 bases). This CDR3 spans 16 amino acids. V lost 1 base, J lost 5 bases, and 12 bases lay in between. CDR1 SGHAT and CDR2 FQNNGV come from the germline V gene. The CDR3 is CASSLGPGTRANVLTF. Here the CDR3 DNA reads TGTGCCAGCAGCTTAGGCCCCGGGACAAGGGCCAACGTCCTGACTTTC.

V usage is TRBV27 and J usage is TRBJ1-5, with 7 positions matching TRBD1. CDR3 length equals 15 residues. CDR1 and CDR2 (germline): MNHEY, SMNVEV (reference sequence). Trimming removed 4 bases from V and 1 base from J; junction bases left unmatched: 4. The CDR3 DNA follows: TGTGCCAGCAGTTGGCAGGGGGACAGCAATCAGCCCCAGCATTTT. Translating it yields CASSWQGDSNQPQHF.

This clone was counted between two and nine times. This chain links TRBV6-1 with TRBJ1-2, with a possible D match to TRBD1 (5 bases). V gave up 3 bases and J gave up 4 bases, with 12 bases separating them. This CDR3 spans 14 amino acids. The germline V gene encodes CDR1 MNHNS and CDR2 SASEGT. The CDR3 protein is CASSDRVGLYGYTF. In DNA form, the CDR3 reads TGTGCCAGCAGTGACAGGGTCGGGCTCTATGGCTACACCTTC.

The chain links TRBV11-2 to TRBJ1-2, with 8 bases identical to TRBD1. The CDR3 has 13 residues. Germline assignment: CDR1 SGHAT and CDR2 FQNNGV. V lost 6 bases to trimming and J lost 5 bases; unmatched junction nucleotides: 5. The CDR3: CASSLRTGYGYTF. In DNA form, the CDR3 reads TGTGCCAGCAGTCTAAGGACAGGGTATGGCTACACCTTC.

The CDR3: CARSLRLTGAAETQYF. The CDR3 DNA sequence: TGTGCCAGAAGTCTAAGACTGACAGGGGCCGCGGAGACCCAGTACTTC. V gene TRBV5-3 combines with J gene TRBJ2-5; 8 bases align to TRBD1. TRBV5-3 is noted as an ORF with a role that remains uncertain. V was clipped by 5 bases and J by 5 bases; unmatched bases: 14. The CDR3 extends over 16 amino acids.

This sequence joins TRBV29-1 and TRBJ1-2; D is unclear. The CDR3 has 12 amino acids. Trimming left V 4 bases short and J 1 base short, with 7 bases between. In germline, CDR1 is SQVTM, CDR2 ANQGSEA. The CDR3 DNA sequence: TGCAGCGTTGCAGACGGTAACTATGGCTACACCTTC. Protein sequence: CSVADGNYGYTF.